This T cell receptor beta chain was recovered during a study of blood T cell repertoires in COVID-19 (dated by TCRdb to 2018 to 2021). In terms of the full investigation: The collaborator samples originated in the United States, Italy and Spain and spanned the acute and convalescent phases of COVID-19. The material from the prospective study consisted of cDNA or gDNA derived from T cells, B-cell-depleted T cells, or PBMCs. Subjects who had been exposed to COVID-19, were actively infected with it, or had recovered from it provided the deeply sampled blood TCRbeta repertoires that made up the dataset. The repertoires were released in a freely available public database intended as a resource for research on the immune response to SARS-CoV-2. The samples were drawn from two sources: the first 160 participants of the ongoing ImmuneRACE study, and over 1,000 subjects contributed by 6 global collaborators. A de-identified subject ID, COVID-19 status, age in years and sex were almost always included in the sample metadata. HLA class I and class II types, where available, came from metadata supplied by the sample provider rather than from assay-based typing.

As encoded in the germline V gene, CDR1 is SNHLY while CDR2 is FYNNEI. From the cysteine through the phenylalanine, the CDR3 covers 12 amino acids. Only the CDR3 region is kept as DNA, spanning 36 bases read in frame from base 1. Compared with germline, V lacks 10 bases and J lacks 3 bases; bases without a gene match: 5. TCRbeta CDR3 regions were amplified from genomic DNA using the immunoSEQ Assay, a bias-controlled multiplex PCR. In the original analysis: The number of nucleated cells in each sample was estimated by amplification of reference gene primers within the assay. Sequence reads were collapsed and filtered to measure the absolute abundance of every unique TCRbeta CDR3 rearrangement. For each sample, productive Simpson clonality was calculated as the square root of Simpson's diversity index over productive rearrangements. Held by TCRdb, this immuneACCESS table contains in-frame sequences only and omits some clones. Under half of the omission traces to an unresolved V gene where checked; the cause of the rest is unknown. V and J calls and clone size follow that table, whereas D and trimming were derived from the DNA. This sample gives roughly 97,000 clones in total; 75% to 85% of them show up just once. In total, the top ten clones hold about 5% of the sample.

This clone was detected a few times. It has no known antigen specificity. Base qualities were left out, and no much larger clone turns up one base away. Overall study results and their limits: Clinical and demographic metadata were provided uncurated, with the amount varying by source and participant.

Each collaborating institution followed its own protocols to collect whole blood in K2EDTA tubes. For TCRbeta analysis, collaborators shipped samples in one of three forms: frozen whole blood, isolated PBMCs, or DNA extracted from either of those sample types. Material: peripheral blood. The chain uses TRBV2 and TRBJ1-2; TRBD1 fits 7 bases in the junction. This clonotype was sampled from a man aged 55 to 69 with acute or convalescent COVID-19. The CDR3 region reads CANSQGDYGYTF. The sequence in DNA is TGTGCCAACAGCCAGGGGGACTATGGCTACACCTTC.